Each of the 32 T cell receptor beta chains below was sequenced from the same sample in a study of T cells in tuberculosis. The protocol was immunoSEQ multiplex PCR, while the TCRdb copy is restricted to in-frame clones and leaves out a portion. Of under 35,000 clones detected, roughly 95% appear once; the ten largest clones hold about 7.6%. The specimen was PBMCs. Receptors originate from a donor between 10 and 35 years old with latent tuberculosis or without tuberculosis infection.

The rearrangement links TRBV18 to TRBJ2-7, with 8 bases lining up with TRBD1. V was clipped by 1 base and J by 7 bases; unmatched bases: 6. CDR1 and CDR2 from the germline V gene are KGHSH and LQKENI. The CDR3 has 14 amino acids. CDR3: CASSPRQGAGEQYF. The CDR3 DNA follows: TGTGCCAGCTCACCACGGCAGGGGGCGGGAGAGCAGTACTTC.

The J gene is TRBJ2-2, the V gene TRBV28; D call uncertain. Germline V gene sequence: CDR1 MDHEN, CDR2 SYDVKM. CDR3 length equals 14 residues. Trimming pared 4 bases from V and 6 bases from J, leaving 12 bases between. The CDR3 here is CASSSPRGSGELFF. CDR3 DNA sequence: TGTGCCAGCAGTTCTCCCCGAGGATCCGGGGAGCTGTTTTTT.

The chain joins TRBV28 to TRBJ1-5; D is unclear. The germline CDR1 and CDR2 sequences are MDHEN and SYDVKM. The ends were cut back, 3 bases at V and 3 bases at J, with 9 bases in the middle. The CDR3 has 14 residues. CDR3 protein: CASSFGRDNQPQHF. For the CDR3, the DNA is TGTGCCAGCAGTTTTGGCCGTGACAATCAGCCCCAGCATTTT.

The chain is built from TRBV27 and TRBJ1-5; D gene ambiguous. CDR3 size: 11 residues. CDR1 is MNHEY, CDR2 SMNVEV, per germline (reference sequence). V lost 4 bases to trimming and J lost 5 bases, with 3 bases between them. The CDR3: CASSSDQPQHF. The CDR3 region has the DNA TGTGCCAGCAGTTCCGATCAGCCCCAGCATTTT.

The chain carries TRBV6-5 and TRBJ2-2; 10 nucleotides line up with TRBD2. The CDR3 contains 16 residues. Germline V CDR1 and CDR2: MNHEY, SVGAGI. J gave up 2 bases and V 2 bases, and 2 bases lay outside the gene matches. Here the CDR3 DNA reads TGTGCCAGCAGTTACAGCGGGAGGGTTAACACCGGGGAGCTGTTTTTT. Encoded protein: CASSYSGRVNTGELFF.

J is TRBJ1-1 and V is TRBV6-6, with D perhaps TRBD1 (6 bases). In germline, CDR1 is MNHNY, CDR2 SVGAGI (reference sequence). Trimming stripped 5 bases from V and 7 bases from J, with 14 bases between. The CDR3 runs 13 residues. CDR3 in DNA: TGTGCCAGCAGTCGCGGACAGCCCTTTGAAGCTTTCTTT. It yields the protein CASSRGQPFEAFF.

The chain joins TRBV18 to TRBJ2-5; 9 bases agree with TRBD2. The CDR3 consists of 17 residues. The junction had 9 bases not matched to a gene; V was cut back by 0 bases and J by 4 bases. The germline V gene encodes CDR1 KGHSH and CDR2 LQKENI. The CDR3 loop reads CASSPPLAGSNGETQYF. The CDR3 region has the DNA TGTGCCAGCTCACCACCCCTAGCGGGATCTAATGGAGAGACCCAGTACTTC.

This clone was seen only once. The chain uses TRBV11-2 and TRBJ2-2, with D uncertain. This CDR3 comprises 18 residues. Per the germline V gene, CDR1 is SGHAT and CDR2 is FQNNGV. Deletions cut 3 bases from V and 0 bases from J, with 17 bases between. CDR3 in DNA: TGTGCCAGCAGCTTTGAGAGACTCGTTCCCGCGAACACCGGGGAGCTGTTTTTT. Translating it yields CASSFERLVPANTGELFF.

The V gene is TRBV5-1, the J gene TRBJ2-1, with D possibly being TRBD2 (6 bases). This CDR3 contains 15 residues. V was trimmed by 3 bases and J by 3 bases, leaving 13 bases between them. Germline V gene sequence: CDR1 SGHRS, CDR2 YFSETQ. CDR3 coding DNA: TGCGCCAGCAGCTCCCTGGTGGGAGGCTACAATGAGCAGTTCTTC. Its protein is CASSSLVGGYNEQFF.

The J gene is TRBJ2-7, the V gene TRBV7-2; 12 positions match TRBD2. With V trimmed by 5 bases and J by 1 base, 9 bases remained unmatched. The germline V gene has CDR1 SGHTA and CDR2 FQGNSA. CDR3 size: 17 residues. As DNA, the CDR3 is TGTGCCAGCAGCCACCGGACTAGCGGGACTAATTCCTACGAGCAGTACTTC. This sequence encodes CASSHRTSGTNSYEQYF.

This chain joins TRBV30 and TRBJ2-5; 7 bases are shared with TRBD2. With V trimmed by 5 bases and J by 0 bases, 12 bases remained unmatched. Germline CDR1 GTSNPN, CDR2 SVGIG (reference sequence). CDR3 length: 16 amino acids. CDR3 coding DNA: TGTGCCTGGGGTGATGGCGGTAGCGGGTACCAAGAGACCCAGTACTTC. This encodes CAWGDGGSGYQETQYF.

V is TRBV6-6 and J is TRBJ1-2, with 9 bases identical to TRBD1. With 6 bases clipped from V and 4 bases from J, the junction kept 6 bases outside the gene matches. Per the germline V gene, CDR1 is MNHNY and CDR2 is SVGAGI (reference sequence). The CDR3 runs to 14 residues. CDR3 DNA: TGTGCCAGCAGCCCAACAGGGGGCGGCTATGGCTACACCTTC. Translating gives CASSPTGGGYGYTF.

V is TRBV5-4 and J is TRBJ2-2, with D perhaps matching TRBD2 (6 bases). V gave up 2 bases and J gave up 7 bases, with 12 bases separating them. Germline CDR1 and CDR2: SGHNT and YYREEE (reference sequence). The CDR3 consists of 14 residues. CDR3 residues: CASSFFRENGELFF. CDR3 sequence (DNA): TGTGCCAGCAGCTTCTTCCGGGAGAACGGGGAGCTGTTTTTT. Full variable domain (missing parts from reference TRBV5-4 and TRBJ2-2): ETGVTQSPTHLIKTRGQQVTLRCSSQSGHNTVSWYQQALGQGPQFIFQYYREEENGRGNFPPRFSGLQFPNYSSELNVNALELDDSALYLCASSFFRENGELFFGEGSRLTVL.

V and J are TRBV27 and TRBJ2-5; TRBD1 matches at 9 bases. The germline V gene encodes CDR1 MNHEY and CDR2 SMNVEV (reference sequence). The V gene end was trimmed by 6 bases and the J gene end by 2 bases; junction bases not matched to a gene: 1. This CDR3 is built from 13 residues. This chain's CDR3 is CASRGTGQETQYF. The CDR3 nucleotides read TGTGCCAGCAGGGGGACAGGGCAAGAGACCCAGTACTTC.

This chain uses TRBV5-1 with TRBJ1-1; 9 bases agree with TRBD1. After removal of 0 bases from V and 4 bases from J, the junction contained 4 bases not matched to a gene. The CDR3 covers 15 residues. Germline lookup yields CDR1 SGHRS and CDR2 YFSETQ. As DNA, the CDR3 is TGCGCCAGCAGCTTGGGAGGGACAGGGACCACTGAAGCTTTCTTT. It yields the protein CASSLGGTGTTEAFF.

The rearrangement joins TRBV11-2 to TRBJ2-1, with 7 bases matching TRBD2. Per the germline V gene, CDR1 is SGHAT and CDR2 is FQNNGV. The CDR3 has 15 residues. Trimming removed 9 bases from V and 8 bases from J; junction bases left unmatched: 16. The CDR3: CASQWGGVSEDEQFF. As DNA, the CDR3 is TGTGCCAGTCAATGGGGGGGTGTTTCGGAGGATGAGCAGTTCTTC.

The J gene is TRBJ2-3, the V gene TRBV28, with D perhaps TRBD2 (5 bases). Germline CDR1 reads MDHEN; CDR2 reads SYDVKM. The CDR3 consists of 15 residues. The germline V and J ends were trimmed by 4 bases and 5 bases, with 16 bases remaining between them. DNA of the CDR3: TGTGCCAGCAGTTCCCGGACCCCCGGGGTAGATACGCAGTATTTT. It codes for CASSSRTPGVDTQYF.

The CDR3 sequence: CASSQGLAGEETQYF. Here the CDR3 DNA reads TGCGCCAGCAGCCAGGGACTAGCGGGAGAGGAGACCCAGTACTTC. The chain couples TRBV4-1 to TRBJ2-5, with TRBD2 matching 14 bases. This CDR3 spans 15 amino acids. The germline CDR1 and CDR2 sequences are MGHRA and YSYEKL. J was trimmed by 5 bases and V by 3 bases; bases with no gene match: 2.

CDR3 residues: CASSHDRGRGEKLFF. CDR3 coding DNA: TGCGCCAGCAGCCATGATAGGGGGCGAGGAGAAAAACTGTTTTTT. The chain couples TRBV5-1 to TRBJ1-4; 7 bases line up with TRBD1. V gave up 4 bases and J gave up 8 bases; unmatched junction bases: 11. The CDR3 has 15 amino acids. Germline V gene lookup returns CDR1 SGHRS and CDR2 YFSETQ. The full variable domain, with the rest looked up from reference TRBV5-1 and TRBJ1-4, is KAGVTQTPRYLIKTRGQQVTLSCSPISGHRSVSWYQQTPGQGLQFLFEYFSETQRNKGNFPGRFSGRQFSNSRSEMNVSTLELGDSALYLCASSHDRGRGEKLFFGSGTQLSVL.

The chain is built from TRBV5-4 and TRBJ1-3; D is uncertain. Per germline, CDR1 SGHNT and CDR2 YYREEE (reference sequence). This CDR3 has 16 residues. Trimming cost V 4 bases and J 0 bases, with 14 bases left between them. CDR3 residues: CASSIGGGVSGNTIYF. For the CDR3, the DNA is TGTGCCAGCAGCATTGGTGGCGGGGTCTCTGGAAACACCATATATTTT. Full variable domain (missing parts from reference TRBV5-4 and TRBJ1-3): ETGVTQSPTHLIKTRGQQVTLRCSSQSGHNTVSWYQQALGQGPQFIFQYYREEENGRGNFPPRFSGLQFPNYSSELNVNALELDDSALYLCASSIGGGVSGNTIYFGEGSWLTVV.

The chain recombines TRBV9 with TRBJ2-1; tentatively, D is TRBD2 (6 bases). In germline, CDR1 is SGDLS, CDR2 YYNGEE. The CDR3 covers 16 residues. V was cut by 2 bases and J by 4 bases, with 16 bases left in between. Here the CDR3 reads CASSVMSARGYNEQFF. CDR3 sequence (DNA): TGTGCCAGCAGCGTGATGAGCGCGCGGGGATACAATGAGCAGTTCTTC.

CDR3 amino acids: CASSEFGAADSNQPQHF. CDR3 coding DNA: TGTGCCAGCAGTGAATTTGGGGCAGCCGATAGCAATCAGCCCCAGCATTTT. The chain links TRBV25-1 to TRBJ1-5, with D perhaps TRBD1 (5 bases). The V gene lost 1 base and the J gene lost 0 bases, with 13 bases spanning the gap. The CDR3 is 17 amino acids. Germline lookup yields CDR1 MGHDK and CDR2 SYGVNS. Full variable domain (missing parts from reference TRBV25-1 and TRBJ1-5): EADIYQTPRYLVIGTGKKITLECSQTMGHDKMYWYQQDPGMELHLIHYSYGVNSTEKGDLSSESTVSRIRTEHFPLTLESARPSHTSQYLCASSEFGAADSNQPQHFGDGTRLSIL.

This chain joins TRBV5-1 and TRBJ2-7, with D uncertain. The CDR3 runs 13 residues. Germline loops: CDR1 SGHRS, CDR2 YFSETQ. Trimming took off 4 bases at V and 3 bases at J, with 11 bases between the two ends. CDR3 DNA sequence: TGCGCCAGCAGCGACGTAGAGCGCTACGAGCAGTACTTC. The encoded protein is CASSDVERYEQYF.

V usage is TRBV4-2 and J usage is TRBJ2-7, with 7 nucleotides matching TRBD2. The CDR3 extends over 16 amino acids. V trimming: 0 bases; J trimming: 4 bases; junction bases outside the gene matches: 9. Germline lookup yields CDR1 LGHNA and CDR2 YNFKEQ. CDR3 amino acids: CASSQDRGVNYYEQYF. CDR3 bases: TGTGCCAGCAGCCAAGACCGGGGGGTAAATTATTACGAGCAGTACTTC.

There are a few counts of this clone. The rearrangement joins TRBV11-3 to TRBJ1-1; D might be TRBD1 (5 bases). The germline V and J ends were trimmed by 5 bases and 2 bases, with 12 bases remaining between them. The germline gives CDR1 SGHNT, CDR2 YENEEA. The CDR3 extends over 14 amino acids. The CDR3 reads CASSQDSTNTEAFF. The CDR3 DNA sequence: TGTGCCAGCAGCCAAGACAGTACTAACACTGAAGCTTTCTTT. The complete variable domain, with remaining parts taken from reference TRBV11-3 and TRBJ1-1, reads EAGVVQSPRYKIIEKKQPVAFWCNPISGHNTLYWYLQNLGQGPELLIRYENEEAVDDSQLPKDRFSAERLKGVDSTLKIQPAELGDSAVYLCASSQDSTNTEAFFGQGTRLTVV.

The CDR3 protein is CASSLEEAWRETTYNEQFF. The CDR3 DNA reads as TGTGCCAGCAGCTTGGAGGAGGCGTGGAGGGAAACTACCTACAATGAGCAGTTCTTC. The V and J genes are TRBV5-6 and TRBJ2-1; maybe TRBD2 (6 bases). Per germline, CDR1 SGHDT and CDR2 YYEEEE. CDR3 length: 19 residues. V was pared by 0 bases and J by 2 bases, with 21 bases between.

The chain uses TRBV19 and TRBJ2-3, with D unresolved. CDR1 is LNHDA, CDR2 SQIVND, per germline (reference sequence). Trimming shortened V by 3 bases and J by 0 bases, and 7 bases separated the two germline ends. The CDR3 spans 14 residues. In nucleotides, the CDR3 is TGTGCCAGTAGTATCTCCAGGAGCACAGATACGCAGTATTTT. Translating it yields CASSISRSTDTQYF.

The CDR3 coding sequence is TGTGCCAGCAGCAAGGGACACTTCTATGGCTACACCTTC. Translating gives CASSKGHFYGYTF. The V call is TRBV28, the J call TRBJ1-2; TRBD1 is a possible D gene (6 bases). The CDR3 has 13 residues. Trimming cost V 6 bases and J 4 bases, with 12 bases left between them. Germline CDR1 reads MDHEN; CDR2 reads SYDVKM.

J is TRBJ2-7 and V is TRBV5-4; 8 positions match TRBD2. Germline V gene sequence: CDR1 SGHNT, CDR2 YYREEE (reference sequence). V trimming: 4 bases; J trimming: 7 bases; junction bases outside the gene matches: 7. CDR3 size: 13 residues. The CDR3 reads CASSPGTRLEQYF. DNA for the CDR3: TGTGCCAGCAGCCCCGGGACTAGACTTGAGCAGTACTTC.

The J gene is TRBJ2-1, the V gene TRBV5-4; possibly TRBD1 for D (6 bases). The CDR3 loop spans 15 amino acids. Deletions cut 1 base from V and 0 bases from J, with 8 bases between. Per the germline V gene, CDR1 is SGHNT and CDR2 is YYREEE (reference sequence). The CDR3 spells CASSLQGSSYNEQFF. The CDR3 coding sequence is TGTGCCAGCAGCTTGCAGGGGAGCTCCTACAATGAGCAGTTCTTC.

The V call is TRBV5-1, the J call TRBJ1-1; possible D gene TRBD1, 5 bases. The CDR3 is made up of 16 amino acids. The V gene lost 4 bases and the J gene lost 0 bases, with 16 bases spanning the gap. In germline, CDR1 is SGHRS, CDR2 YFSETQ. CDR3 sequence reads: CASSRRQQEVNTEAFF. CDR3 nucleotides: TGCGCCAGCAGCCGGCGACAGCAGGAAGTGAACACTGAAGCTTTCTTT.

This chain connects TRBV6-6 to TRBJ1-2, with a possible D match to TRBD1 (5 bases). Trimming pared 5 bases from V and 3 bases from J, leaving 10 bases between. Germline V CDR1 and CDR2: MNHNY, SVGAGI (reference sequence). The CDR3 has 13 residues. In DNA, the CDR3 is TGTGCCAGCAGTCGCGGGGCTGACTATGGCTACACCTTC. The encoded protein is CASSRGADYGYTF.